The clone carrying this T cell receptor beta chain has only a few counts. Its target is unknown. The junction had 8 bases not matched to a gene; V was cut back by 3 bases and J by 7 bases. From germline, CDR1 is SGHNT and CDR2 YYREEE (reference sequence). This CDR3 is 14 amino acids long. These data originate in a study of ipilimumab plus nivolumab after autologous stem cell transplantation. Background on the study: A median of about eight nivolumab and 4 to 6 ipilimumab doses were given.

Assay: immunoSEQ multiplex PCR; the TCRdb copy retains only in-frame clones and omits some. The sample has 15,000 or so clones; 75% to 85% are singletons. General study results and limits: The authors say TCR, Treg and microbiome findings warrant further study.

The clonotype was recovered from a male donor with diffuse large B-cell lymphoma. Sequencing was performed on PBMCs, taken in a trial of ipilimumab plus nivolumab as post-transplant consolidation. The chain combines TRBV5-4 with TRBJ1-1; 8 bases map to TRBD1. The CDR3 spells CASSSDRDNDEAFF. CDR3 DNA sequence: TGTGCCAGCAGCTCGGACAGGGATAATGATGAAGCTTTCTTT. The full variable domain, completed using reference TRBV5-4 and TRBJ1-1, is ETGVTQSPTHLIKTRGQQVTLRCSSQSGHNTVSWYQQALGQGPQFIFQYYREEENGRGNFPPRFSGLQFPNYSSELNVNALELDDSALYLCASSSDRDNDEAFFGQGTRLTVV.